The 16 T cell receptor beta chains below were found in one sample sequenced in a study of blood T cell repertoires in COVID-19 (dated by TCRdb to 2020 to 2022). Library preparation used the immunoSEQ multiplex PCR assay. TCRdb's version of the immuneACCESS table is confined to in-frame rearrangements and falls short of the full clone set. An unresolved V gene accounts for under half of the shortfall where checked; the remainder is of unknown origin. The sample table holds roughly 120,000 clones, of which 70% to 90% were seen once. Of the sample, about 7.4% is held by the ten largest clones. Material for sequencing was peripheral blood. All receptors come from an older man who had recovered from COVID-19.

The chain joins TRBV2 to TRBJ1-2; TRBD1 matches at 12 bases. The CDR3 has 14 amino acids. CDR1 and CDR2 (germline): SNHLY, FYNNEI. V lost 6 bases and J lost 7; bases outside the gene matches: 6. The CDR3 region is CASRRGQGAFGYTF. The DNA of the CDR3 is TGTGCCAGCAGGAGGGGACAGGGGGCTTTTGGCTACACCTTC. The full variable domain, with the rest looked up from reference TRBV2 and TRBJ1-2, is EPEVTQTPSHQVTQMGQEVILRCVPISNHLYFYWYRQILGQKVEFLVSFYNNEISEKSEIFDDQFSVERPDGSNFTLKIRSTKLEDSAMYFCASRRGQGAFGYTFGSGTRLTVV.

The chain is built from TRBV2 and TRBJ2-6; 8 nucleotides agree with TRBD2. The CDR3 is made up of 15 amino acids. Germline V gene lookup returns CDR1 SNHLY and CDR2 FYNNEI. The ends lost 10 bases at V and 0 bases at J; junction bases unmatched: 5. The CDR3: CATKRESSGANVLTF. The CDR3 bases are TGTGCCACCAAGCGGGAGAGCTCTGGGGCCAACGTCCTGACTTTC.

This chain joins TRBV2 and TRBJ1-5; tentative D call: TRBD1 (5 bases). Germline V gene lookup returns CDR1 SNHLY and CDR2 FYNNEI. With 2 bases removed from V and 6 bases from J, the gap between germline ends came to 14 bases. The CDR3 runs to 15 residues. The CDR3 loop is CASSERGRWGQPQHF. CDR3 DNA: TGTGCCAGCAGTGAAAGGGGTCGGTGGGGTCAGCCCCAGCATTTT.

The chain recombines TRBV7-8 with TRBJ1-1, with D perhaps TRBD1 (5 bases). V dropped 1 base and J dropped 4 bases, with 10 bases sitting between them. The CDR3 has 14 residues. Germline V gene lookup returns CDR1 SGHVS and CDR2 FQNEAQ. CDR3 nucleotides: TGTGCCAGCAGCTTAGGCGGGAGGGGCACTGAAGCTTTCTTT. Translation: CASSLGGRGTEAFF.

The J gene is TRBJ1-4, the V gene TRBV19, with D hard to call. V shed 2 bases and J shed 5 bases, with 9 bases lying between them. Germline V lookup: CDR1 LNHDA, CDR2 SQIVND (reference sequence). The CDR3 is 14 residues long. The chain's CDR3 is CASSILQNNEKLFF. DNA for the CDR3: TGTGCCAGTAGTATATTACAGAACAATGAAAAACTGTTTTTT.

The chain links TRBV7-8 to TRBJ2-2; tentatively, D is TRBD2 (7 bases). CDR1 and CDR2 (germline): SGHVS, FQNEAQ. The CDR3 is made up of 16 amino acids. Trimming pared 6 bases from V and 7 bases from J, leaving 21 bases between. Here the CDR3 reads CASSRYGGGQIGELFF. In DNA, the CDR3 is TGTGCCAGCAGTCGATATGGGGGGGGCCAGATCGGGGAGCTGTTTTTT.

The chain joins TRBV5-4 to TRBJ1-2, with unresolved D. Germline lookup yields CDR1 SGHNT and CDR2 YYREEE (reference sequence). Trimming removed 4 bases at V and 5 bases at J, with 18 bases between. This CDR3 has 15 amino acids. The CDR3 region has the DNA TGTGCCAGCAGCGCCACGGTAGCTGTTGGGTATGGCTACACCTTC. Residues: CASSATVAVGYGYTF.

The chain links TRBV7-3 to TRBJ2-3; TRBD2 matches 15 bases. The CDR3 has 17 amino acids. V lost 4 bases, J lost 6 bases, and 8 bases stayed unmatched. Germline V gives CDR1 SGHTA, CDR2 FQGTGA. CDR3 nucleotide sequence: TGTGCCAGCAGCTCCCTAGGACTAGCGGGAGGGATGGATACGCAGTATTTT. Amino acids: CASSSLGLAGGMDTQYF.

The J gene is TRBJ2-2, the V gene TRBV7-6; D is possibly TRBD2 (6 bases). V dropped 3 bases and J dropped 3 bases, with 14 bases sitting between them. There are 16 residues in the CDR3. Germline CDR1 reads SGHVS; CDR2 reads FNYEAQ. The CDR3 bases are TGTGCCAGCAGCTTCAGGGAGGCAGATTACACCGGGGAGCTGTTTTTT. Translating gives CASSFREADYTGELFF.

This clone has just one count. The J gene is TRBJ2-5, the V gene TRBV11-2; a weak D match, TRBD2 (6 bases). Per the germline V gene, CDR1 is SGHAT and CDR2 is FQNNGV. The CDR3 is made up of 15 amino acids. The germline V and J ends were trimmed by 5 bases and 5 bases, with 18 bases remaining between them. DNA of the CDR3: TGTGCCAGCAGCCCTCTACGGGGGTCGGGGGAGACCCAGTACTTC. Translated, it gives CASSPLRGSGETQYF. Together with reference TRBV11-2 and TRBJ2-5, the CDR3 gives the full variable domain: EAGVAQSPRYKIIEKRQSVAFWCNPISGHATLYWYQQILGQGPKLLIQFQNNGVVDDSQLPKDRFSAERLKGVDSTLKIQPAKLEDSAVYLCASSPLRGSGETQYFGPGTRLLVL.

The gene calls are TRBV29-1 and TRBJ1-1; 7 bases match TRBD1. The germline CDR1 and CDR2 sequences are SQVTM and ANQGSEA. V was pared by 2 bases and J by 6 bases, with 12 bases of the junction left unmatched. The CDR3 is 15 residues long. CDR3 nucleotide sequence: TGCAGCGTTGAACCTCACTCAGGGGGAGGAGCTGAAGCTTTCTTT. It encodes CSVEPHSGGGAEAFF. Supplemented by reference TRBV29-1 and TRBJ1-1, the full variable domain reads SAVISQKPSRDICQRGTSLTIQCQVDSQVTMMFWYRQQPGQSLTLIATANQGSEATYESGFVIDKFPISRPNLTFSTLTVSNMSPEDSSIYLCSVEPHSGGGAEAFFGQGTRLTVV.

The chain recombines TRBV7-2 with TRBJ1-3; D possibly corresponds to TRBD1 (6 bases). The CDR3 length is 15 residues. The V gene's germline CDR1 is SGHTA and CDR2 FQGNSA. Deletions cut 0 bases from V and 7 bases from J, with 13 bases between. In nucleotides, the CDR3 is TGTGCCAGCAGCTTAGCAGGACAGTCTTTGAACACCATATATTTT. As protein: CASSLAGQSLNTIYF.

The CDR3 nucleotides are TGTGCCAGCAGCTTAGTCACCGTGGATCGACATGCCGGGGAGCTGTTTTTT. This encodes CASSLVTVDRHAGELFF. The genes are TRBV7-3 and TRBJ2-2; D remains unclear. There are 17 residues in the CDR3. Trimming pared 2 bases from V and 6 bases from J, leaving 19 bases between. Germline V lookup: CDR1 SGHTA, CDR2 FQGTGA. Filled out from reference TRBV7-3 and TRBJ2-2, the complete variable domain reads GAGVSQTPSNKVTEKGKYVELRCDPISGHTALYWYRQSLGQGPEFLIYFQGTGAADDSGLPNDRFFAVRPEGSVSTLKIQRTERGDSAVYLCASSLVTVDRHAGELFFGEGSRLTVL.

This clone has a single count. The chain uses TRBV7-7 and TRBJ1-1; D gene ambiguous. This CDR3 has 14 amino acids. In germline, CDR1 is SSHAT, CDR2 FNYEAQ (reference sequence). Trimming shortened V by 5 bases and J by 5 bases, and 15 bases separated the two germline ends. The CDR3 nucleotides read TGTGCCAGCAGCACCTCCGGGATGAGGACTGAAGCTTTCTTT. This gives the protein CASSTSGMRTEAFF.

The genes are TRBV18 and TRBJ2-1; 8 bases fit TRBD1. There are 14 residues in the CDR3. Germline CDR1 KGHSH, CDR2 LQKENI. Trimming removed 3 bases from V and 9 bases from J; junction bases left unmatched: 7. CDR3 protein: CASSPTGGEIEQFF. In DNA form, the CDR3 reads TGTGCCAGCTCACCTACAGGGGGTGAGATTGAGCAGTTCTTC. The variable domain in full, with the rest retrieved from reference TRBV18 and TRBJ2-1, is NAGVMQNPRHLVRRRGQEARLRCSPMKGHSHVYWYRQLPEEGLKFMVYLQKENIIDESGMPKERFSAEFPKEGPSILRIQQVVRGDSAAYFCASSPTGGEIEQFFGPGTRLTVL.

V and J are TRBV6-5 and TRBJ2-2; maybe TRBD1 (6 bases). Germline values: CDR1 MNHEY, CDR2 SVGAGI. This CDR3 is built from 15 residues. The V and J ends lost 10 bases and 4 bases respectively, with 19 bases between them. CDR3 DNA sequence: TGTGCCAACAGCAGGACAGCTGAGGGCACCGGGGAGCTGTTTTTT. As protein: CANSRTAEGTGELFF.